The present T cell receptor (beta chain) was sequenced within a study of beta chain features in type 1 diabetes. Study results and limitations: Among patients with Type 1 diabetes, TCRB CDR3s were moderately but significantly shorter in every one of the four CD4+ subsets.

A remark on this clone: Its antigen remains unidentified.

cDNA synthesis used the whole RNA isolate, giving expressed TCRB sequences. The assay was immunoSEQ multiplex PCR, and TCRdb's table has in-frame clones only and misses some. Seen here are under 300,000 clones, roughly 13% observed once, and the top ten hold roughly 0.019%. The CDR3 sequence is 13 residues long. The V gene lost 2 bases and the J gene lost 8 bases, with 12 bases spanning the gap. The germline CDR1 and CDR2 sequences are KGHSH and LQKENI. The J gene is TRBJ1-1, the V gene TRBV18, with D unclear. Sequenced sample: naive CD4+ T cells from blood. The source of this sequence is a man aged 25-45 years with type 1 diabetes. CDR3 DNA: TGTGCCAGCTCACCAGTCAGTACCCTCGAAGCTTTCTTT. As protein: CASSPVSTLEAFF.